This T cell receptor beta chain derives from a study of human T cells and chemical hapten exposure. For the study at large: Largely, small differences in pooled library volume made per-sample TCR yields vary.

Ten or more counts support this clonotype. The antigen is not known. Time point: healthy volunteer bleed at 2 weeks. Total RNA extraction was carried out from unfractionated whole blood. Notes on the study in general: TCRs at a frequency above 1 in 1000 stayed unchanged with DPC sensitization.

V was cut by 0 bases and J by 17 bases, with 14 bases left in between. The germline CDR1 and CDR2 sequences are SNHLY and FYNNEI. There are 13 residues in the CDR3. Separate cDNA molecules received unique molecular identifiers, which the library attached to them. Per the original methods: There were a median of roughly 100,000 TCRs per sample, with a range from roughly 20,000 to 700,000. TCRdb processed the RACE reads anew with MiXCR; each CDR3 protein has one entry. The V and J calls, along with clone size, are taken from TCRdb and not from the paper's own processing. This table has roughly 46,000 distinct CDR3 sequences, 4% to 4.5% appearing once.

The clonotype was recovered from a human donor in good health. Some clones in this sample may be carry-over from other donors' samples. This rearrangement joins TRBV2 to TRBJ1-6, with D maybe TRBD1 (6 bases). The material sequenced was whole blood. The CDR3 region is CASSEAEDSRIHF. CDR3 bases: TGTGCCAGCAGTGAAGCAGAGGACAGCCGTATCCACTTT.